This T cell receptor (beta chain) was recorded in a study of patients and donors after allogeneic stem cell transplantation. Germline V gives CDR1 SGHTA, CDR2 FQGNSA. CDR3 length: 14 amino acids. Deletions cut 5 bases from V and 5 bases from J, with 14 bases between. This clonotype turned up a few times. TCRdb redid the calling of the RT-PCR reads with MiXCR, one entry per CDR3 protein. The repertoire consists of more than 850,000 distinct CDR3 sequences, with 15% to 20% occurring once and the leading ten covering under 6.5%. The rearrangement links TRBV7-2 to TRBJ2-3; weak D call: TRBD2 (5 bases). The sequenced material came from blood, either unsorted or a sorted T cell fraction (not recorded which). The clonotype originates from a human donor who was either an allogeneic HSCT recipient or a stem cell or donor lymphocyte infusion donor (not recorded which). It is not recorded whose cells these are; they may come from a transplant donor. The CDR3 protein is CASSPNGVGDTQYF. As DNA, the CDR3 is TGTGCCAGCAGCCCAAACGGGGTCGGAGATACGCAGTATTTT.